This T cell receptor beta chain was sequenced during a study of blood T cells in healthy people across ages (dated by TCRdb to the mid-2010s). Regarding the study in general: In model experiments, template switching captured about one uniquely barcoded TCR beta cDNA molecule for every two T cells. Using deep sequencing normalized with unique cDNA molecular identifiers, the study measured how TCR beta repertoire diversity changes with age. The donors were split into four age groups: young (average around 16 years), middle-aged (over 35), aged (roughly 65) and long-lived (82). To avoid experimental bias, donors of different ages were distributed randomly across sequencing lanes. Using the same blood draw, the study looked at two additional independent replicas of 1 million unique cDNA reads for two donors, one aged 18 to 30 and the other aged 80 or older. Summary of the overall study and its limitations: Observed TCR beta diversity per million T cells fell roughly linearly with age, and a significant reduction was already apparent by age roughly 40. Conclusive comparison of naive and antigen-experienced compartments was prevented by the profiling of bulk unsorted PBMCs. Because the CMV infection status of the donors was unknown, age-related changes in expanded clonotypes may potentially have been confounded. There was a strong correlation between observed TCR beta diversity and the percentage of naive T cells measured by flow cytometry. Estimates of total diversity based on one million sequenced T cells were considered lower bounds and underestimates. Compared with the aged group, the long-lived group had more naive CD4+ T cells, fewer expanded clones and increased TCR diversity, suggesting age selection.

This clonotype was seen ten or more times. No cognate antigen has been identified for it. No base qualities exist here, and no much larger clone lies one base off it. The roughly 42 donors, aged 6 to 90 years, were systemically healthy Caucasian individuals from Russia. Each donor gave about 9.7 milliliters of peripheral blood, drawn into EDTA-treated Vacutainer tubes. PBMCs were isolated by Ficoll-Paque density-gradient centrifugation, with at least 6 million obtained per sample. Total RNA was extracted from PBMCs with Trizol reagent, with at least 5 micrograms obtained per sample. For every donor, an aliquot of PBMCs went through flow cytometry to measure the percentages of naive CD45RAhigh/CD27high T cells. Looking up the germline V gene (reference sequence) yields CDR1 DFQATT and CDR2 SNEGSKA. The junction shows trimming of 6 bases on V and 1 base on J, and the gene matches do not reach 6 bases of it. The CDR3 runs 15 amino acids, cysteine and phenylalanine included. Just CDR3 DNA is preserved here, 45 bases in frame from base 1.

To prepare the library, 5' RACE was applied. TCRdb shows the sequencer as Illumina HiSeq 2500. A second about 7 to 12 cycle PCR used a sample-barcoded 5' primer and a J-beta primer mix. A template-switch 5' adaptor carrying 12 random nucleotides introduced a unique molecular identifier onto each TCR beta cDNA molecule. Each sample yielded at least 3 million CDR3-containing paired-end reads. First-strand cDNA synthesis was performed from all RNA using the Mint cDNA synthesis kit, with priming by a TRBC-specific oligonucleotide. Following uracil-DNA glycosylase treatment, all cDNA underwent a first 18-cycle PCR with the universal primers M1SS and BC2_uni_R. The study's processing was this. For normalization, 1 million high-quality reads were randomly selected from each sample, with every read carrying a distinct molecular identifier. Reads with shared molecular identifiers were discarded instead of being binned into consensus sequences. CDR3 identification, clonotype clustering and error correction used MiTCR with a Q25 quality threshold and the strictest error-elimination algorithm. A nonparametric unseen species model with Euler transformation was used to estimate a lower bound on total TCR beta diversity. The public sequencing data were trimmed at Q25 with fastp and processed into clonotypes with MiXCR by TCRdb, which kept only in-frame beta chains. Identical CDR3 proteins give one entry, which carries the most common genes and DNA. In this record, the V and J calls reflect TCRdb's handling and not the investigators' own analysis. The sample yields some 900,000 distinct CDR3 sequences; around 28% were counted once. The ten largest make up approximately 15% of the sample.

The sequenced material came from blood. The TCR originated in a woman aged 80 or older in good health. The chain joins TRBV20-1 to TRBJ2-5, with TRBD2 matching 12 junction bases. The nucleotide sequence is TGCAGTGCCCCAGGACTAGCGGGGATCCAAGAGACCCAGTACTTC. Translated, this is CSAPGLAGIQETQYF.